Listed below are T cell receptor beta chains from one sample, sequenced in a study of radiotherapy plus CTLA-4 blockade in lung cancer. Measured with immunoSEQ multiplex PCR; TCRdb has only the in-frame clones, and not every one. The sample shows 85,000 to 100,000 clones, around nine tenths of them seen only once. The sample in question was peripheral blood, obtained from a patient treated with radiotherapy plus ipilimumab. Receptor source: a human donor with non-small cell lung cancer that progressed on radiotherapy plus ipilimumab. The CDR3 runs from the conserved cysteine through the conserved F or W. Each record gives: D gene, CDR3 length, V gene, clone size, J gene, CDR3 DNA, CDR3 protein. A D gene is named only where the DNA matches it firmly. Only part of the rows carry a size: once, few, many, or a class if the clone is expanded.

TRBD1	15	TRBV30	.	TRBJ2-5	TGTGCCTGGACCTCCGGGACAGGGGGTTTAAGGACCCAGTACTTC	CAWTSGTGGLRTQYF
TRBD1	15	TRBV9	.	TRBJ2-1	TGTGCCAGCAGCCCCCGGACAGGGCAATACAATGAGCAGTTCTTC	CASSPRTGQYNEQFF
.	15	TRBV21-1	.	TRBJ2-4	TGTGCCAGCAGCAAAGAGGGGTTAGCCAAAAACATTCAGTACTTC	CASSKEGLAKNIQYF
TRBD1	12	TRBV27	.	TRBJ1-2	TGTGCCAGCAGTCCAGGGGGTGTTGGCTACACCTTC	CASSPGGVGYTF
.	15	TRBV4-2	.	TRBJ2-7	TGTGCCAGCAGCCAAGGCCCCCAGGGGTCCTACGAGCAGTACTTC	CASSQGPQGSYEQYF
TRBD1	15	TRBV19	.	TRBJ1-4	TGTGCCAGTAACCTAGGGACAGCAACTAATGAAAAACTGTTTTTT	CASNLGTATNEKLFF
TRBD2	13	TRBV2	.	TRBJ2-7	TGTGCCAGCACCCTAGCGGGGCCCTACGAGCAGTACTTC	CASTLAGPYEQYF
.	18	TRBV6-1	.	TRBJ2-6	TGTGCCAGCAGTGAATTTATAGGGGGGAGCTCTGGGGCCAACGTCCTGACTTTC	CASSEFIGGSSGANVLTF
.	13	TRBV28	.	TRBJ1-4	TGTGCCAGCAGGACGGCCGTTAATGAAAAACTGTTTTTT	CASRTAVNEKLFF
TRBD1	15	TRBV9	.	TRBJ2-1	TGTGCCAGCAGCGGCGACAGGGAATCCTACAATGAGCAGTTCTTC	CASSGDRESYNEQFF
.	16	TRBV18	.	TRBJ2-4	TGTGCCAGCTCACCGCTGAACAGGGAGACCAAAAACATTCAGTACTTC	CASSPLNRETKNIQYF
TRBD1	17	TRBV5-1	once	TRBJ1-4	TGCGCCAGCAGCCCTGGACAGGGTCTTGCAACTAATGAAAAACTGTTTTTT	CASSPGQGLATNEKLFF
.	13	TRBV9	once	TRBJ2-2	TGTGCCAGCAGCCTACAGGGACCCGGGGAGCTGTTTTTT	CASSLQGPGELFF
.	13	TRBV14	.	TRBJ1-2	TGTGCCAGCAGCCAAGTACGGACCTATGGCTACACCTTC	CASSQVRTYGYTF
.	12	TRBV14	.	TRBJ1-1	TGTGCCAGCAGCCCCGATTGGGGGGAAGCTTTCTTT	CASSPDWGEAFF
.	15	TRBV5-5	once	TRBJ2-7	TGTGCCAGCAGCTTGGAATGGAATGGATTCTACGAGCAGTACTTC	CASSLEWNGFYEQYF
TRBD2	13	TRBV7-6	.	TRBJ2-7	TGTGCCAGCAGCTCCCGGGGGGGAAACGAGCAGTACTTC	CASSSRGGNEQYF
.	15	TRBV5-4	.	TRBJ2-1	TGTGCCAGCAGCTTCCTGGACAACTCCTACAATGAGCAGTTCTTC	CASSFLDNSYNEQFF
.	15	TRBV18	.	TRBJ1-1	TGTGCCAGCTCACCACTCTTATCGGAGAACACTGAAGCTTTCTTT	CASSPLLSENTEAFF
.	15	TRBV7-9	.	TRBJ2-6	TGTGCCAGCAGCTTAGGGCTAGGTGGGGCCAACGTCCTGACTTTC	CASSLGLGGANVLTF
.	17	TRBV7-3	.	TRBJ2-2	TGTGCCAGCAGCCTCGCATCGGCGGGGGCCAACACCGGGGAGCTGTTTTTT	CASSLASAGANTGELFF
TRBD2	15	TRBV7-2	.	TRBJ2-7	TGTGCCAGCAGCTCCGCAAGCGGGATCTCCTACGAGCAGTACTTC	CASSSASGISYEQYF
.	15	TRBV2	.	TRBJ1-6	TGTGCCGCTGCCGGCGGCAGCTCCTATAATTCACCCCTCCACTTT	CAAAGGSSYNSPLHF
TRBD1	14	TRBV5-4	.	TRBJ1-1	TGTGCCAGCAGCATAGGGACAGGGGCTCCTGAAGCTTTCTTT	CASSIGTGAPEAFF
TRBD2	16	TRBV7-3	.	TRBJ2-1	TGTGCCAGCAGCCTCCCGCTAGCGGGGGGATACAATGAGCAGTTCTTC	CASSLPLAGGYNEQFF
.	15	TRBV4-1	.	TRBJ1-4	TGCGCCAGCAGCCGAGAGGGGACAACTAATGAAAAACTGTTTTTT	CASSREGTTNEKLFF
.	14	TRBV19	.	TRBJ2-5	TGTGCCAGTAGTTTCCGGGGCCTCCAAGAGACCCTGTACTTC	CASSFRGLQETLYF
TRBD1	14	TRBV2	.	TRBJ2-5	TGTGCCAGCAGGACCGGGACAGTCCAAGAGACCCAGTACTTC	CASRTGTVQETQYF
.	15	TRBV28	.	TRBJ1-5	TGTGCCAGCAGTTTAGGGTCGAGGTACAATCAGCCCCAGCATTTT	CASSLGSRYNQPQHF
TRBD2	14	TRBV7-9	.	TRBJ2-3	TGTGCCAGCAGTTGGGGACTAGAGACAGATACGCAGTATTTT	CASSWGLETDTQYF
TRBD1	15	TRBV10-3	.	TRBJ1-2	TGTGCCATCAGTGAGTCCCGACAGGGAGGCTATGGCTACACCTTC	CAISESRQGGYGYTF
.	16	TRBV10-3	.	TRBJ1-2	TGTGCCATCAGTGAGTCGAATGGGGGCCTCAACTATGGCTACACCTTC	CAISESNGGLNYGYTF
.	13	TRBV6-1	.	TRBJ2-5	TGTGCCAGCAGCCTAGAGGGGGGCGAGACCCAGTACTTC	CASSLEGGETQYF
.	12	TRBV15	once	TRBJ1-2	TGTGCCACCACCTCGGTGAGATATGGCTACACCTTC	CATTSVRYGYTF
.	16	TRBV5-6	.	TRBJ1-1	TGTGCCAGCAGCTCCCGACTCGGGGGGCAGTACACTGAAGCTTTCTTT	CASSSRLGGQYTEAFF
.	16	TRBV6-5	.	TRBJ2-5	TGTGCCAGCAGTTACTCGTCCAATGTAGGCGGAGAGACCCAGTACTTC	CASSYSSNVGGETQYF
.	14	TRBV10-3	.	TRBJ1-2	TGTGCCATCAGTGAAAATGGCGGAGGTAGGGGCTACACCTTC	CAISENGGGRGYTF
TRBD1	14	TRBV5-4	.	TRBJ2-7	TGTGCCAGCAGCCTCGACAGGGCCGACTACGAGCAGTACTTC	CASSLDRADYEQYF
.	15	TRBV7-8	.	TRBJ2-5	TGTGCCAGCAGCTTAGCGGAGGGACGGGGCGAGACCCAGTACTTC	CASSLAEGRGETQYF
TRBD2	17	TRBV4-2	.	TRBJ2-3	TGTGCCAGCAGCCAAGATGGGGCGGGAGGGCCGGCAGATACGCAGTATTTT	CASSQDGAGGPADTQYF
TRBD2	14	TRBV5-4	.	TRBJ2-7	TGTGCCAGCAGCCCCGGGGGGGCGGAGTACGAGCAGTACTTC	CASSPGGAEYEQYF
.	15	TRBV6-5	.	TRBJ1-1	TGTGCCAGCACCGGGAACGGCAGGTGGAGCACTGAAGCTTTCTTT	CASTGNGRWSTEAFF
TRBD1	15	TRBV6-1	.	TRBJ2-7	TGTGCCAGCAGAGAAAGGGACAGGGGGTCCTACGAGCAGTACTTC	CASRERDRGSYEQYF
.	17	TRBV12-5	.	TRBJ2-6	TGTGCTAGTGGCCCAGGGGTTACCTTCTTCGGGGCCAACGTCCTGACTTTC	CASGPGVTFFGANVLTF
.	14	TRBV30	.	TRBJ1-2	TGTGCCTGGAGTCTGGGACTGGGGATGGGGGGCTACACCTTC	CAWSLGLGMGGYTF
TRBD1	12	TRBV6-6	.	TRBJ1-2	TGTGCCAGCAGTTATGGACAGGGAGGCTACACCTTC	CASSYGQGGYTF
TRBD2	17	TRBV19	.	TRBJ2-3	TGTGCCAGTAGTTCAACGGGACTAGCGGGGGGCGGAGATACGCAGTATTTT	CASSSTGLAGGGDTQYF
TRBD1	13	TRBV7-9	.	TRBJ1-2	TGTGCCAGCAGCTATGGACAGGTATATGGCTACACCTTC	CASSYGQVYGYTF
.	14	TRBV30	few	TRBJ2-7	TGTGCCTGTCCAACCGGTCGGAGCTCCTACGAGCAGTACTTC	CACPTGRSSYEQYF
.	14	TRBV7-2	.	TRBJ2-7	TGTGCCAGCAGCCTTCTACAGGGGGGGAACGAGCAGTACTTC	CASSLLQGGNEQYF
TRBD2	15	TRBV5-6	.	TRBJ2-7	TGTGCCAGCAGCTTCCTAGCGGGCCAGTCCTACGAGCAGTACTTC	CASSFLAGQSYEQYF
.	15	TRBV2	.	TRBJ2-3	TGTGCCAGCAGTGAACTAGCTCTTAGCACAGATACGCAGTATTTT	CASSELALSTDTQYF